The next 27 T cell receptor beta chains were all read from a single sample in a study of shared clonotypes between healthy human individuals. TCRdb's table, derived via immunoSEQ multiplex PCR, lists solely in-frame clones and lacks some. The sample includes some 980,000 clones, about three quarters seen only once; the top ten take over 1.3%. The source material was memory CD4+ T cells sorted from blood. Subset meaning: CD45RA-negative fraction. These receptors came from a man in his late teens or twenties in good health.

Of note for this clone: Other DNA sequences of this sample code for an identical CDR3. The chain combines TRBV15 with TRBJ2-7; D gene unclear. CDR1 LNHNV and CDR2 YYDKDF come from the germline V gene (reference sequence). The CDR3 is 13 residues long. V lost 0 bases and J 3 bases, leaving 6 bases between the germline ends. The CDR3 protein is CATSRDPGYEQYF. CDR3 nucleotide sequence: TGTGCCACCAGCAGAGATCCCGGCTACGAGCAGTACTTC.

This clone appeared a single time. The CDR3 here is CASSLRADSSYEQYF. The CDR3 DNA is TGTGCCAGCAGCTTAAGGGCCGACAGCTCCTACGAGCAGTACTTC. This sequence joins TRBV9 and TRBJ2-7, with D possibly matching TRBD1 (5 bases). The germline V gene encodes CDR1 SGDLS and CDR2 YYNGEE. The CDR3 runs 15 residues. The ends were cut back, 4 bases at V and 0 bases at J, with 14 bases in the middle.

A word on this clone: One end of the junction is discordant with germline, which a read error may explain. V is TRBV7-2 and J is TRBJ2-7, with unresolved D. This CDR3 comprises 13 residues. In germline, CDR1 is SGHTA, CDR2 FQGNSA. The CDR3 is CASSLVGSSEQYF. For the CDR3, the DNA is TGTGCCAGCAGCTTAGTCGGGTCCTCCGAGCAGTACTTC.

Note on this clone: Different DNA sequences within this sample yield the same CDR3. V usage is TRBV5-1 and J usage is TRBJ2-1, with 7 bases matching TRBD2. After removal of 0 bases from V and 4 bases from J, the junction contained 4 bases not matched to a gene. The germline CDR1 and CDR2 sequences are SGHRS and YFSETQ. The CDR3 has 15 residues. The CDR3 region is CASSLEGGPYNEQFF. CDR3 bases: TGCGCCAGCAGCTTGGAGGGAGGGCCTTACAATGAGCAGTTCTTC.

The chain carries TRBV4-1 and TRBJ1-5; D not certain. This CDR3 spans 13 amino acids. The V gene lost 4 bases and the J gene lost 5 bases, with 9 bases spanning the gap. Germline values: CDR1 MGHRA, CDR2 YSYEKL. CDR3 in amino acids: CASSRKTDQPQHF. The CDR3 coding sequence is TGCGCCAGCAGCCGAAAAACTGATCAGCCCCAGCATTTT.

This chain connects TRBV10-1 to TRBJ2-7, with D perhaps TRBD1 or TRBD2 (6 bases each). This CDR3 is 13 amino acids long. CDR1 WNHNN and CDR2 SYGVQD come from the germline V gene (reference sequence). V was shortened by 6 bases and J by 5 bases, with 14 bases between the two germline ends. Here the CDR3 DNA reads TGCGCCAGCAGCAAGGGGGGCCAGGACGAGCAGTACTTC. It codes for CASSKGGQDEQYF.

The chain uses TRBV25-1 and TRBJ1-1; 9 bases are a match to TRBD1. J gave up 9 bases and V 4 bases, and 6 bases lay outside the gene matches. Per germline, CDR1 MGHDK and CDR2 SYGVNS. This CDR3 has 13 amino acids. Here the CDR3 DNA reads TGTGCCAGCAGTGCACAGGGGGCGACCAAAGCTTTCTTT. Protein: CASSAQGATKAFF.

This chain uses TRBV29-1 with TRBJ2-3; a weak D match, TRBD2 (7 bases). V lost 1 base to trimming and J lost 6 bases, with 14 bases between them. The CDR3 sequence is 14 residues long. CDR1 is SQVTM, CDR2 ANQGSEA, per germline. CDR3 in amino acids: CSVEVGGGRDTQYF. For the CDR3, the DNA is TGCAGCGTTGAAGTAGGGGGGGGCCGTGATACGCAGTATTTT.

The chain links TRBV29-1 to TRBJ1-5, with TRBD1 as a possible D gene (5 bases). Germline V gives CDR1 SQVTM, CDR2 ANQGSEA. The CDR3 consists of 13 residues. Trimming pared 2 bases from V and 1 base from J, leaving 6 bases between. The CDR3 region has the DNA TGCAGCGTTGAATGGGGGAGCAATCAGCCCCAGCATTTT. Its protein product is CSVEWGSNQPQHF.

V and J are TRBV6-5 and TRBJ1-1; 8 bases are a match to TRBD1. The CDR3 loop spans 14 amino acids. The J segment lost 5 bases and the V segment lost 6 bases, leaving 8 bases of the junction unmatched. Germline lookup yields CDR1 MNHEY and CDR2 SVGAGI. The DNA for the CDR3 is TGTGCCAGCAGAACCAGGGGGCTGGGTACTGAAGCTTTCTTT. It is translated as CASRTRGLGTEAFF.

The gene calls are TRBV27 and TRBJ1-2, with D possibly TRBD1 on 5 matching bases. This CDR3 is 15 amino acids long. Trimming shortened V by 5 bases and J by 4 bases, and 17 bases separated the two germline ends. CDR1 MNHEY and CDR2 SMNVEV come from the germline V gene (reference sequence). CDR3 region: CASSQGVAEIYGYTF. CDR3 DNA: TGTGCCAGCAGTCAAGGGGTGGCTGAAATCTATGGCTACACCTTC.

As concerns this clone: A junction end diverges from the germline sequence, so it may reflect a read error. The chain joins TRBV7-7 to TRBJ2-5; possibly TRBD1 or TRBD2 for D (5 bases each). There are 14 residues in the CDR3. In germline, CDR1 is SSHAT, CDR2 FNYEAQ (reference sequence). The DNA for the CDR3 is TGTGCTAGCAGCTTACTCGGGACGAGCGAGACCCAGTACTTC. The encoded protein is CASSLLGTSETQYF.

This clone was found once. The CDR3 nucleotides read TGTGCCAGCAGCTACACTAGCAGTCAGGAGACCCAGTACTTC. It yields the protein CASSYTSSQETQYF. The chain couples TRBV7-9 to TRBJ2-5; D possibly corresponds to TRBD2 (6 bases). There are 14 residues in the CDR3. Germline V lookup: CDR1 SEHNR, CDR2 FQNEAQ (reference sequence). Trimming shortened V by 4 bases and J by 5 bases, and 14 bases separated the two germline ends.

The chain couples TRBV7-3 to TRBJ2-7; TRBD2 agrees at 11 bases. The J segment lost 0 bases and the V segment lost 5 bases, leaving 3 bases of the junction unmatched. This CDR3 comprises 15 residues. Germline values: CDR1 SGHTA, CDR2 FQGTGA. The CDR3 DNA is TGTGCCAGCAGCCTAGCGGGGGGCGTCTCCTACGAGCAGTACTTC. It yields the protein CASSLAGGVSYEQYF.

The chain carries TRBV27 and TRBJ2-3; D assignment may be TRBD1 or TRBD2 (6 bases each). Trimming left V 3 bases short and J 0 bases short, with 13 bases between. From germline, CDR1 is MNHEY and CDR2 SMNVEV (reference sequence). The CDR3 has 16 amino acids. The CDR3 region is CASSLKLGGSTDTQYF. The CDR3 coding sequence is TGTGCCAGCAGTTTGAAACTAGGGGGGAGCACAGATACGCAGTATTTT.

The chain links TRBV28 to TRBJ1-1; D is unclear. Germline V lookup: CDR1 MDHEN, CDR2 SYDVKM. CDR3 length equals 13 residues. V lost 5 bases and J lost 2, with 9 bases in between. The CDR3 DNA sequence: TGTGCCAGCAGTGTGTGGGAAAACACTGAAGCTTTCTTT. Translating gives CASSVWENTEAFF.

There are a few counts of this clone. CDR3 nucleotide sequence: TGTGCCAGCAGCCCTGGACAGTACACCGGGGAGCTGTTTTTT. Translating it yields CASSPGQYTGELFF. The chain employs TRBV7-8 and TRBJ2-2; possible D gene TRBD1, 6 bases. The V gene lost 5 bases and the J gene lost 3 bases, with 10 bases spanning the gap. This CDR3 comprises 14 residues. CDR1 is SGHVS, CDR2 FQNEAQ, per germline.

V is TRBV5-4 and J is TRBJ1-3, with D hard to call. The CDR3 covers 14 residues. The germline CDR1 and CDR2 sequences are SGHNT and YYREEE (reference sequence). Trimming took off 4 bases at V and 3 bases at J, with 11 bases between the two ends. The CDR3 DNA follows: TGTGCCAGCAGCCGAGGAGGGCTTGGAAACACCATATATTTT. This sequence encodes CASSRGGLGNTIYF.

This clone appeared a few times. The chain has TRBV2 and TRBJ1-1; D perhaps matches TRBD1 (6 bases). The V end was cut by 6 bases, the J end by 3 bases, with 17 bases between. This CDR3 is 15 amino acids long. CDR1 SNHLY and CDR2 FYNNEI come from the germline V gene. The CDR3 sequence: CASRVFGGPDTEAFF. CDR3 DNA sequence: TGTGCCAGCAGAGTTTTCGGGGGCCCGGACACTGAAGCTTTCTTT. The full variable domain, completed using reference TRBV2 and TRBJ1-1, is EPEVTQTPSHQVTQMGQEVILRCVPISNHLYFYWYRQILGQKVEFLVSFYNNEISEKSEIFDDQFSVERPDGSNFTLKIRSTKLEDSAMYFCASRVFGGPDTEAFFGQGTRLTVV.

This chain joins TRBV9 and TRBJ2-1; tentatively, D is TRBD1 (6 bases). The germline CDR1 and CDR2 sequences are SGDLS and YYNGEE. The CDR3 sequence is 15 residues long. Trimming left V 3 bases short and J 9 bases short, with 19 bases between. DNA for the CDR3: TGTGCCAGCAGCGCCCGTCCCGGGACATGGGGTGAGCAGTTCTTC. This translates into CASSARPGTWGEQFF.

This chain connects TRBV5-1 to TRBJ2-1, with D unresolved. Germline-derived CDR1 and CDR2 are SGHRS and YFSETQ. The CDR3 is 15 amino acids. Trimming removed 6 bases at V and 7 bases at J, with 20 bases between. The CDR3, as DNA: TGCGCCAGCACCTCCGGACCCTCGGACCGGAATGAGCAGTTCTTC. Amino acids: CASTSGPSDRNEQFF. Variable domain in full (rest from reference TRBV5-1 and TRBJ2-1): KAGVTQTPRYLIKTRGQQVTLSCSPISGHRSVSWYQQTPGQGLQFLFEYFSETQRNKGNFPGRFSGRQFSNSRSEMNVSTLELGDSALYLCASTSGPSDRNEQFFGPGTRLTVL.

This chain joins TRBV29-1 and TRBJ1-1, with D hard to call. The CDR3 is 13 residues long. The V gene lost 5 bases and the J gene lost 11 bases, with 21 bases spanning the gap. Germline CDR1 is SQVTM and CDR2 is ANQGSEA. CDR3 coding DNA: TGCAGCGTTAGTACTAACCGCGGCGAAGTGGCTTTCTTT. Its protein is CSVSTNRGEVAFF.

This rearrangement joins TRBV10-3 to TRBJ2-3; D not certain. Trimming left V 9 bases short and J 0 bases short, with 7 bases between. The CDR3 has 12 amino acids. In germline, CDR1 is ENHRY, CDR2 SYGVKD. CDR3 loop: CAIATSTDTQYF. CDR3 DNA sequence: TGTGCCATTGCGACTAGCACAGATACGCAGTATTTT.

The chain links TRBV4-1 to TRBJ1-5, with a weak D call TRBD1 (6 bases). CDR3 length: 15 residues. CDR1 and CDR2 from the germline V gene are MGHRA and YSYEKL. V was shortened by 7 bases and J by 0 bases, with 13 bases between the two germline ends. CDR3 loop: CASKPGHYSNQPQHF. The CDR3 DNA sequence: TGCGCCAGCAAACCGGGACATTATAGCAATCAGCCCCAGCATTTT.

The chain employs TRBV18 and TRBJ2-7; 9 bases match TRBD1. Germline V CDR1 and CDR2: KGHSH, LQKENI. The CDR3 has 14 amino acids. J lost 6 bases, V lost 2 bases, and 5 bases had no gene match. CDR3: CASSPYRGRGEQYF. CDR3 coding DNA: TGTGCCAGCTCACCATACAGGGGGCGTGGCGAGCAGTACTTC.

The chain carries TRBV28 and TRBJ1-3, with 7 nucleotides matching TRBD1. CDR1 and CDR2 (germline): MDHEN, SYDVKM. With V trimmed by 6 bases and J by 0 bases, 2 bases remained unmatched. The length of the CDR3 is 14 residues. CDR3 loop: CASSRQGSGNTIYF. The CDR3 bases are TGTGCCAGCAGCCGACAGGGCTCTGGAAACACCATATATTTT. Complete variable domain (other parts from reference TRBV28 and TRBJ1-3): DVKVTQSSRYLVKRTGEKVFLECVQDMDHENMFWYRQDPGLGLRLIYFSYDVKMKEKGDIPEGYSVSREKKERFSLILESASTNQTSMYLCASSRQGSGNTIYFGEGSWLTVV.

The CDR3 sequence is CASSIWRETGELFF. Here the CDR3 DNA reads TGTGCCAGTAGTATATGGCGGGAGACCGGGGAGCTGTTTTTT. V is TRBV19 and J is TRBJ2-2; 7 bases match TRBD2. V lost 2 bases, J lost 5 bases, and 2 bases stayed unmatched. The germline V gene encodes CDR1 LNHDA and CDR2 SQIVND (reference sequence). CDR3 length: 14 amino acids.